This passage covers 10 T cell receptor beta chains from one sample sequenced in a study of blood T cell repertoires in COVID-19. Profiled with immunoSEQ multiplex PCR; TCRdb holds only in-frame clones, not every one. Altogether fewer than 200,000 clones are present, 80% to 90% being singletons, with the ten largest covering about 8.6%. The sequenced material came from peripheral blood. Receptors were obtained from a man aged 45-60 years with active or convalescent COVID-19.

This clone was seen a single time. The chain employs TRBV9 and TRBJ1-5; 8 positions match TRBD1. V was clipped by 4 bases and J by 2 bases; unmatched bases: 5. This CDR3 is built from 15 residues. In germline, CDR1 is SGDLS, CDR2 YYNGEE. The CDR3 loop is CASSRQGNGNQPQHF. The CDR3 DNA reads TGTGCCAGCAGCCGACAGGGGAACGGCAATCAGCCCCAGCATTTT.

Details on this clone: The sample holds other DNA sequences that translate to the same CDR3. For the CDR3, the DNA is TGTGCCATCAGTGCTCCGGGACAGGGGGGCTATGGCTACACCTTC. Its translation is CAISAPGQGGYGYTF. The rearrangement uses TRBV10-3 and TRBJ1-2; 11 positions agree with TRBD1. After removal of 4 bases from V and 4 bases from J, the junction contained 5 bases not matched to a gene. Germline CDR1 and CDR2: ENHRY and SYGVKD. The CDR3 is made up of 15 amino acids.

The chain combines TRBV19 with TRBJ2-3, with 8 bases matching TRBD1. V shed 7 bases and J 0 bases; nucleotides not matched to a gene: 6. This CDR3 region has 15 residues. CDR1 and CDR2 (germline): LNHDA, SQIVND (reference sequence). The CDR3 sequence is CASMGTGGSTDTQYF. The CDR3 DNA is TGTGCCAGTATGGGTACAGGGGGTAGCACAGATACGCAGTATTTT. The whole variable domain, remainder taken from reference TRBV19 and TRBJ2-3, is DGGITQSPKYLFRKEGQNVTLSCEQNLNHDAMYWYRQDPGQGLRLIYYSQIVNDFQKGDIAEGYSVSREKKESFPLTVTSAQKNPTAFYLCASMGTGGSTDTQYFGPGTRLTVL.

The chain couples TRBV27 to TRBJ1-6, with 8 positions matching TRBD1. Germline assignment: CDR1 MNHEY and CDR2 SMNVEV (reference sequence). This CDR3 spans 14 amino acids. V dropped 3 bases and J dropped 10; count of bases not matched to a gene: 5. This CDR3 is CASSLGTGGSPLHF. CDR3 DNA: TGTGCCAGCAGTTTGGGGACAGGAGGCTCACCCCTCCACTTT.

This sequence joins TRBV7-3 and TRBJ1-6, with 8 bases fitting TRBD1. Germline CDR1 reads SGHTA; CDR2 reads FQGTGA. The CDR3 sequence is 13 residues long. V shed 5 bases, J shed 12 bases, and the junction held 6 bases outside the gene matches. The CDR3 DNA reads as TGTGCCAGCAGCCCGGACAGGGATCAACCCCTCCACTTT. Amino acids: CASSPDRDQPLHF.

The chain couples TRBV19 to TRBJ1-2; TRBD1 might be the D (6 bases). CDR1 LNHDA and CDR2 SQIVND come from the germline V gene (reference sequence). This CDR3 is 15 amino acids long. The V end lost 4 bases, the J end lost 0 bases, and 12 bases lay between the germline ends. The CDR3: CASSTTGRANYGYTF. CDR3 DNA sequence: TGTGCCAGTAGTACAACAGGGAGGGCTAACTATGGCTACACCTTC.

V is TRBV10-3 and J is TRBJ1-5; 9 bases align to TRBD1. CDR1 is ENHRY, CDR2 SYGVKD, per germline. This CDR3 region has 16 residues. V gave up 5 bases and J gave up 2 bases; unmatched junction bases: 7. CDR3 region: CAISQSGQGGNQPQHF. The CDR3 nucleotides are TGTGCCATCAGTCAATCGGGACAGGGAGGCAATCAGCCCCAGCATTTT.

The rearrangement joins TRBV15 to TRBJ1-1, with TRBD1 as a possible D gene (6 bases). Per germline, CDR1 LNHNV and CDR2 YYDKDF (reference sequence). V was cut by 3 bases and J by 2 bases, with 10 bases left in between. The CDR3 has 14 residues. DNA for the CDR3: TGTGCCACCAGCAGCCACAGGGCTAACACTGAAGCTTTCTTT. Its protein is CATSSHRANTEAFF.

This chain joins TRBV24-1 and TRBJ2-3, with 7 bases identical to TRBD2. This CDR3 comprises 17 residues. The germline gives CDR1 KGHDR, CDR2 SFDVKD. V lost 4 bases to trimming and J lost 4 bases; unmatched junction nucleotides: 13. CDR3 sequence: CATSDPEGGAGADTQYF. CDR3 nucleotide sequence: TGTGCCACCAGTGACCCCGAAGGAGGGGCGGGAGCAGATACGCAGTATTTT.

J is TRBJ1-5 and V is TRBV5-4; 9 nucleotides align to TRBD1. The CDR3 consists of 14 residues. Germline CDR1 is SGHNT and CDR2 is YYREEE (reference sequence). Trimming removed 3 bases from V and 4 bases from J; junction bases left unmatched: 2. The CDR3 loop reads CASSSQGANQPQHF. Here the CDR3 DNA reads TGTGCCAGCAGCTCACAGGGGGCTAATCAGCCCCAGCATTTT. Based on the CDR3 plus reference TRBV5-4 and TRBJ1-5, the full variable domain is ETGVTQSPTHLIKTRGQQVTLRCSSQSGHNTVSWYQQALGQGPQFIFQYYREEENGRGNFPPRFSGLQFPNYSSELNVNALELDDSALYLCASSSQGANQPQHFGDGTRLSIL.